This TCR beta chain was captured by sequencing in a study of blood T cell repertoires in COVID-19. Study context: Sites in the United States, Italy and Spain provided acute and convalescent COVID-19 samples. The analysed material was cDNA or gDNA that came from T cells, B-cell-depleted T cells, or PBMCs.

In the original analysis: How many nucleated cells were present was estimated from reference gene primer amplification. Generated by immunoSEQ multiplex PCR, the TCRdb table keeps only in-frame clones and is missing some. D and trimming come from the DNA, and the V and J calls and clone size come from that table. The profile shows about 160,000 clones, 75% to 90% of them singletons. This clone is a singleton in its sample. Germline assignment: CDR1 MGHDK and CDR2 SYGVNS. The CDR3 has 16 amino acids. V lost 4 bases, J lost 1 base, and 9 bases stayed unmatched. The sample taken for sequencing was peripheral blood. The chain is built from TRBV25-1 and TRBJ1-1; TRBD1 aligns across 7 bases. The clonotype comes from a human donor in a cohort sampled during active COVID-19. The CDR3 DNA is TGTGCCAGCAGTGGGGGGACAGCCTTTGGGAACACTGAAGCTTTCTTT. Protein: CASSGGTAFGNTEAFF.